A single sample gave rise to the 28 T cell receptor beta chains below, sequenced in a study of regulatory T cells in long-lasting Graves disease (dated by TCRdb to the early 2020s). The time point tag for this specimen amounts to: newly diagnosed GD, antithyroid drugs for less than 3 months. For both TCR sequencing and RNA sequencing, RNA was extracted from PBMCs using TRIzol. Library preparation was by multiplex PCR. TCRdb records Illumina HiSeq 4000 as the sequencer. iRepertoire HTBI primers and Arm-PCR amplification of CDR3 regions were used to construct TCR beta libraries. The public reads were quality trimmed at Q25 with fastp and then assembled into clones with MiXCR by TCRdb, keeping productive beta chains. Rows with one shared CDR3 protein collapse into an entry with the most common genes and DNA. The sample contains 500,000 or so distinct CDR3 sequences, about 16% of them found a single time. 25% of the sample comes from the top ten.

These data also featured in a second study, about T cells in Graves' hyperthyroidism and ophthalmopathy.

Sequenced material: peripheral blood mononuclear cells (PBMCs), taken at new diagnosis, from a patient treated with antithyroid drugs. These receptors all stem from a woman aged 35-65 years with Graves disease. Donor details come from another sample of the same person, matched by shared clones.

The chain couples TRBV6-1 to TRBJ2-1, with a tentative D call TRBD2 (6 bases). CDR1 is MNHNS, CDR2 SASEGT, per germline. The CDR3 sequence is 14 residues long. Trimming removed 7 bases from V and 7 bases from J, with 17 bases in between. This CDR3 reads CASTPAGAGNEQFF. CDR3 sequence (DNA): TGTGCCAGCACCCCCGCCGGGGCGGGGAATGAGCAGTTCTTC.

This clonotype was detected ten times or more. The rearrangement uses TRBV6-1 and TRBJ1-1; D call uncertain. The V gene lost 2 bases and the J gene lost 3 bases, with 10 bases spanning the gap. Germline V gene lookup returns CDR1 MNHNS and CDR2 SASEGT. The CDR3 runs 14 residues. CDR3 loop: CASSERQKYTEAFF. CDR3 in DNA: TGTGCCAGCAGTGAACGGCAGAAATACACTGAAGCTTTCTTT.

This clonotype was picked up a small number of times. The chain carries TRBV9 and TRBJ1-4, with 11 nucleotides matching TRBD1. The V segment lost 4 bases and the J segment 2 bases; nucleotides outside the gene matches: 4. The germline V gene encodes CDR1 SGDLS and CDR2 YYNGEE. The CDR3 runs to 16 residues. The CDR3 loop reads CASSRTGGQTNEKLFF. CDR3 sequence (DNA): TGTGCCAGCAGCCGGACAGGGGGCCAGACTAATGAAAAACTGTTTTTT.

At least ten counts were recorded for this clonotype. This chain connects TRBV12-3 or TRBV12-4 to TRBJ2-5; 15 nucleotides agree with TRBD2. This CDR3 spans 16 amino acids. The V and J ends lost 6 bases and 4 bases, in that order; junction bases with no gene match: 6. This chain's CDR3 is CASRRTSGGGSETQYF. The CDR3 nucleotides are TGTGCCAGCAGGCGGACTAGCGGGGGGGGGTCAGAGACCCAGTACTTC.

The sample holds many counts of this clonotype. The chain couples TRBV20-1 to TRBJ2-5; 11 bases agree with TRBD2. The CDR3 has 14 amino acids. Germline V gene lookup returns CDR1 DFQATT and CDR2 SNEGSKA (reference sequence). The V segment lost 0 bases and the J segment 4 bases; nucleotides outside the gene matches: 1. CDR3 sequence: CSARELAGVETQYF. The CDR3 DNA reads as TGCAGTGCTAGAGAACTAGCGGGGGTAGAGACCCAGTACTTC.

This clonotype was recorded at least ten times. The chain couples TRBV11-2 to TRBJ2-3, with 10 nucleotides matching TRBD1. V lost 2 bases to trimming and J lost 4 bases; unmatched junction nucleotides: 3. CDR3 length: 15 residues. Looked up from germline, CDR1 is SGHAT and CDR2 is FQNNGV. The CDR3 region is CASSLTGQGSDTQYF. Here the CDR3 DNA reads TGTGCCAGCAGCTTAACGGGACAGGGGTCAGATACGCAGTATTTT.

The chain links TRBV19 to TRBJ2-7, with TRBD2 identical over 8 bases. From germline, CDR1 is LNHDA and CDR2 SQIVND (reference sequence). With 3 bases clipped from V and 0 bases from J, the junction kept 10 bases outside the gene matches. CDR3 length: 17 residues. This chain's CDR3 is CASSIHSGGVDSYEQYF. CDR3 coding DNA: TGTGCCAGTAGTATCCACTCCGGGGGGGTGGACTCCTACGAGCAGTACTTC.

The chain links TRBV29-1 to TRBJ1-3; 7 bases are shared with TRBD1. This CDR3 has 18 residues. Trimming took 8 bases from V and 4 from J; bases not matched to a gene: 23. The germline V gene has CDR1 SQVTM and CDR2 ANQGSEA. The CDR3 DNA reads as TGCAGCACGTCCTTAACAGGGGCGCTCCCCCACGAGGGAAACACCATATATTTT. It specifies CSTSLTGALPHEGNTIYF.

V gene TRBV10-2 combines with J gene TRBJ2-1, with D perhaps matching TRBD1 (6 bases). The CDR3 consists of 13 residues. V was trimmed by 4 bases and J by 6 bases, leaving 10 bases between them. The germline V gene has CDR1 WSHSY and CDR2 SAAADI. The CDR3 sequence: CASSVGGSNEQFF. The CDR3 DNA is TGCGCCAGCAGTGTAGGGGGATCCAATGAGCAGTTCTTC.

V usage is TRBV5-1 and J usage is TRBJ2-2; D is possibly TRBD2 (7 bases). Trimming left V 7 bases short and J 0 bases short, with 16 bases between. The CDR3 loop spans 16 amino acids. CDR1 is SGHRS, CDR2 YFSETQ, per germline. CDR3 loop: CASWGGAQANTGELFF. In nucleotides, the CDR3 is TGCGCCAGCTGGGGGGGGGCTCAAGCGAACACCGGGGAGCTGTTTTTT.

V and J are TRBV5-1 and TRBJ1-6; the D gene is possibly TRBD1 (6 bases). The CDR3 loop spans 18 amino acids. V gave up 3 bases and J gave up 0 bases, with 16 bases separating them. Germline assignment: CDR1 SGHRS and CDR2 YFSETQ. In nucleotides, the CDR3 is TGCGCCAGCAGCTCAGGGACACACGAGCTCTCCTATAATTCACCCCTCCACTTT. Translating gives CASSSGTHELSYNSPLHF.

CDR3 in amino acids: CAWSGIIYGYTF. In nucleotides, the CDR3 is TGTGCCTGGAGTGGAATTATCTATGGCTACACCTTC. This chain uses TRBV30 with TRBJ1-2; D gene unclear. This CDR3 comprises 12 residues. Trimming took 1 base from V and 4 from J, leaving 7 bases between them. Germline V gene sequence: CDR1 GTSNPN, CDR2 SVGIG (reference sequence). Variable domain in full (rest from reference TRBV30 and TRBJ1-2): SQTIHQWPATLVQPVGSPLSLECTVEGTSNPNLYWYRQAAGRGLQLLFYSVGIGQISSEVPQNLSASRPQDRQFILSSKKLLLSDSGFYLCAWSGIIYGYTFGSGTRLTVV.

A remark on this clonotype: One end of the junction varies from germline; a read error may be responsible. This rearrangement joins TRBV6-1 to TRBJ2-3; D unclear. Germline values: CDR1 MNHNS, CDR2 SASEGT. The CDR3 is 12 amino acids. The CDR3 nucleotides are TGTGCCAGCAGTGAAGCAACAGCTACGCGGTATTTT. This translates into CASSEATATRYF.

As regards this clonotype: The junction departs from germline at one end; a sequencing error may be responsible. J is TRBJ2-1 and V is TRBV5-6, with TRBD2 matching over 11 bases. CDR3 length: 14 residues. CDR1 and CDR2 (germline): SGHDT, YYEEEE. The CDR3: CASSSGTSGNEQSF. CDR3 DNA sequence: TGTGCCAGCAGCTCCGGGACTAGCGGAAATGAGCAGTCCTTC.

This clonotype appeared many times. This sequence joins TRBV5-1 and TRBJ2-1; perhaps TRBD2 as D (5 bases). V lost 3 bases and J 7 bases, leaving 14 bases between the germline ends. The CDR3 runs 14 residues. CDR1 SGHRS and CDR2 YFSETQ come from the germline V gene. CDR3 DNA: TGCGCCAGCAGCTGGATTGATGGGGAGAATGAGCAGTTCTTC. Amino acid sequence: CASSWIDGENEQFF.

This clonotype was observed a few times. The CDR3 spells CASSLEQSRETQYF. As DNA, the CDR3 is TGCGCCAGCAGCTTGGAACAGTCGAGAGAGACCCAGTACTTC. This chain uses TRBV5-1 with TRBJ2-5; D unclear. The CDR3 has 14 amino acids. V was pared by 0 bases and J by 4 bases, with 10 bases between. Germline values: CDR1 SGHRS, CDR2 YFSETQ.

This chain uses TRBV3-1 with TRBJ1-6; D gene unclear. There are 14 residues in the CDR3. CDR1 and CDR2 from the germline V gene are LGHDT and YNNKEL (reference sequence). V was shortened by 3 bases and J by 7 bases, with 10 bases between the two germline ends. CDR3 nucleotides: TGTGCCAGCAGCCATGACACGGTCAATTCACCCCTCCACTTT. This codes for CASSHDTVNSPLHF.

V gene TRBV5-1 combines with J gene TRBJ2-5, with 10 bases aligning to TRBD1. CDR1 and CDR2 (germline): SGHRS, YFSETQ. Losses at the gene ends were 4 bases for V and 7 bases for J; bases not matched to a gene: 10. The CDR3 is 15 residues long. CDR3 nucleotide sequence: TGCGCCAGCAGCCCGGAGGGACAGGGGATTGGGACCCAGTACTTC. This gives the protein CASSPEGQGIGTQYF.

This clonotype has a count of ten or more. The J gene is TRBJ2-7, the V gene TRBV5-5, with TRBD1 matching 8 bases. The germline CDR1 and CDR2 sequences are SGHKS and YYEKEE (reference sequence). CDR3 length: 14 residues. V lost 3 bases and J lost 4; bases outside the gene matches: 6. CDR3 in DNA: TGTGCCAGCAGCTGGATGCGGACAGGGTACGAGCAGTACTTC. The encoded protein is CASSWMRTGYEQYF.

This clonotype was recorded at least ten times. This chain uses TRBV3-1 with TRBJ2-5; D not certain. V gave up 5 bases and J gave up 5 bases, with 15 bases separating them. The CDR3 consists of 14 residues. Germline values: CDR1 LGHDT, CDR2 YNNKEL (reference sequence). CDR3: CASSNLSPRETQYF. The CDR3 DNA sequence: TGTGCCAGCAGCAACTTAAGCCCGAGGGAGACCCAGTACTTC.

The sample holds many counts of this clonotype. J is TRBJ1-4 and V is TRBV7-2; D might be TRBD1 (6 bases). The V gene lost 2 bases and the J gene lost 5 bases, with 12 bases spanning the gap. Germline V gives CDR1 SGHTA, CDR2 FQGNSA. This CDR3 has 15 residues. The CDR3 protein is CASSLSQGRNEKLFF. In DNA, the CDR3 is TGTGCCAGCAGCTTAAGCCAGGGGCGAAATGAAAAACTGTTTTTT.

This clonotype showed up just a few times. The CDR3 nucleotides are TGCAGAGGCGACAGGGCGGGGAACACTGAAGCTTTCTTT. Protein: CRGDRAGNTEAFF. The chain is built from TRBV20-1 and TRBJ1-1, with 7 bases aligning to TRBD1. The germline gives CDR1 DFQATT, CDR2 SNEGSKA (reference sequence). The CDR3 spans 13 residues.

V and J are TRBV6-1 and TRBJ2-3, with unresolved D. The CDR3 is 13 amino acids. CDR1 is MNHNS and CDR2 is SASEGT in the germline V gene. V lost 2 bases, J lost 3 bases, and 6 bases lay in between. CDR3 loop: CASSEMRTDTQYF. CDR3 nucleotide sequence: TGTGCCAGCAGTGAAATGAGGACAGATACGCAGTATTTT.

This clonotype occurred a few times. The chain combines TRBV11-2 with TRBJ2-5; D not certain. Germline V CDR1 and CDR2: SGHAT, FQNNGV. Trimming removed 1 base from V and 6 bases from J, with 12 bases in between. The CDR3 has 14 amino acids. CDR3 protein: CASSLVSSLKTQYF. The CDR3 region has the DNA TGTGCCAGCAGCTTAGTTTCGAGTCTGAAGACCCAGTACTTC.

This clonotype was found many times. The chain joins TRBV3-1 to TRBJ2-7; D ambiguous. V shed 3 bases and J shed 9 bases, with 9 bases lying between them. The CDR3 covers 11 residues. Looked up from germline, CDR1 is LGHDT and CDR2 is YNNKEL (reference sequence). The CDR3 DNA follows: TGTGCCAGCAGCCAGGCCTCGGCGCAGTACTTC. This gives the protein CASSQASAQYF.

This clonotype has just a few counts. The CDR3 sequence: CASSLQLIQGAKDTQYF. In DNA, the CDR3 is TGTGCCAGCAGCCTCCAGCTAATCCAGGGGGCGAAAGATACGCAGTATTTT. The chain carries TRBV3-1 and TRBJ2-3, with 8 bases fitting TRBD1. Unmatched junction bases numbered 14, after V lost 4 bases and J lost 5 bases. The germline CDR1 and CDR2 sequences are LGHDT and YNNKEL (reference sequence). This CDR3 is built from 17 residues.

This chain connects TRBV28 to TRBJ2-2; 7 positions match TRBD1. After removal of 4 bases from V and 1 base from J, the junction contained 6 bases not matched to a gene. Germline V lookup: CDR1 MDHEN, CDR2 SYDVKM. The CDR3 extends over 16 amino acids. CDR3 sequence reads: CASSSPGQRNTGELFF. CDR3 coding DNA: TGTGCCAGCAGTTCCCCGGGACAGAGGAACACCGGGGAGCTGTTTTTT.

In its sample, this clonotype was seen many times. The chain links TRBV12-3 or TRBV12-4 to TRBJ1-1, with D possibly being TRBD1 (6 bases). V gave up 3 bases and J gave up 0 bases, with 17 bases separating them. This CDR3 comprises 17 residues. The CDR3 nucleotides are TGTGCCAGCAGTTTTGAGGGGGGGCGCTGGTTGAACACTGAAGCTTTCTTT. Translation: CASSFEGGRWLNTEAFF.